This TCR beta chain derives from a study of early T cells in non-severe SARS-CoV-2 infection. From germline, CDR1 is LNHDA and CDR2 SQIVND (reference sequence). The CDR3 runs to 14 residues. Trimming left V 10 bases short and J 4 bases short, with 17 bases between. Each CDR3 protein is one row after TCRdb ran MiXCR on the 5' RACE reads. The sample lists roughly 99,000 distinct CDR3 sequences, around 12% occurring once. This clonotype has more than one count but fewer than ten. The sequence derives from an adult who was a healthcare worker with PCR-confirmed SARS-CoV-2 infection or an uninfected control (not recorded which). The starting material was whole blood, obtained at baseline. The chain has TRBV19 and TRBJ2-1; D is possibly TRBD1 (7 bases). CDR3 in DNA: TGTGCCACCCAGGGGGGAGAGGTTTACAATGAGCAGTTCTTC. Its translation: CATQGGEVYNEQFF.